This T cell receptor (beta chain) appears in the sequencing data of a study of low-dose radiotherapy and immunotherapy resistance in tumors. In this sample, this clonotype turned up many times. Covering alpha and beta chains, TRAV- and TRBV-specific primers were used for the first-strand cDNA. The authors amplified TCRs for 20 to 25 PCR cycles with a constant-region primer and a V-primer adapter. TCRdb re-called the reads through MiXCR, storing one row per CDR3 protein. In the table there are tens of thousands of distinct CDR3 sequences, around 27% of which are singletons. The CDR3 consists of 11 residues. Germline assignment: CDR1 SNHLY and CDR2 FYNNEI. Trimming cost V 9 bases and J 1 base, with 6 bases left between them. Time point defined: before trial treatment.

The chain combines TRBV2 with TRBJ1-1; D gene uncertain. The sample consisted of PBMCs, taken before treatment. The sequence was collected from a male donor with prostate cancer. The CDR3 sequence is CASAGNTEAFF. The CDR3 coding sequence is TGTGCCAGTGCGGGGAACACTGAAGCTTTCTTT.